This T cell receptor (beta chain) was obtained from a study of blood T cell repertoires in COVID-19. Original handling: Reference gene primer amplification yielded estimated nucleated cell counts. TCRdb's copy holds only in-frame clones and misses some; the assay was immunoSEQ multiplex PCR. The DNA was the basis for D and trimming; V, J and clone size are from that table. There are roughly 260,000 clones in the sample; about nine tenths occur only once, and over 7.5% lies in the top ten. This clone has just one count. This TCR came from a man aged 35 to 55 who had recovered from COVID-19. Source material: peripheral blood.

Here the CDR3 reads CASSLGGGRAHEQYF. DNA for the CDR3: TGCGCCAGCAGCTTGGGAGGGGGCAGGGCCCACGAGCAGTACTTC. The chain recombines TRBV5-1 with TRBJ2-7; 7 positions match TRBD1. The germline gives CDR1 SGHRS, CDR2 YFSETQ. This CDR3 is 15 amino acids long. The trim removed 0 bases at V and 5 bases at J, leaving 8 bases unmatched.